This T cell receptor (beta chain) emerged from a study of blood T cell repertoires in COVID-19 (dated by TCRdb to about 2020). General notes on the study: The collaborator samples originated in the United States, Italy and Spain and spanned the acute and convalescent phases of COVID-19. Where HLA class I and class II types were available, the types were taken from metadata supplied by the sample provider, not from assay-based typing. The prospective study material was composed of cDNA or gDNA derived from T cells, B-cell-depleted T cells, or PBMCs. The samples were drawn from two sources: the first 160 participants of the ongoing ImmuneRACE study, and 950 to 1,500 subjects contributed by 6 global collaborators. The repertoires were made available in a free public database intended to serve as a resource for research on the immune response to SARS-CoV-2. Sample metadata almost always included a de-identified subject ID, COVID-19 status, age in years and sex. The dataset comprised deeply sampled blood TCRbeta repertoires from subjects exposed to, actively infected with, or recovered from COVID-19. Broader findings and caveats from the paper: Clinical and demographic metadata were provided uncurated, with the amount varying by source and participant.

Points on this clone: No antigen is known for it. Within one base of it there is no much larger clone, and no base qualities were kept.

Collaborating institutions collected whole blood in K2EDTA tubes following their own protocols. For TCRbeta analysis, collaborators shipped samples in one of three forms: frozen whole blood, isolated PBMCs, or DNA extracted from either of those sample types. TCRbeta CDR3 regions were amplified from genomic DNA using the immunoSEQ Assay, a bias-controlled multiplex PCR. Under the source paper's analysis protocol: Within the assay, amplification of reference gene primers was used to estimate how many nucleated cells each sample contained. To quantify the absolute abundance of each unique TCRbeta CDR3 rearrangement, sequence reads were collapsed and filtered. For each sample, productive Simpson clonality was calculated as the square root of Simpson's diversity index over productive rearrangements. TCRdb provides this immuneACCESS table in a form limited to in-frame rearrangements. Some clones are lacking; in checked studies, under half of them reflect an unresolved V gene, and why the rest are absent is not known. V, J and clone size are those of that table, while D and trimming were read from the DNA. This sample is represented by more than 10,000 clones; approximately 90% of them were singletons. Around 15% of the sample is in the top ten clones.

The source of this sequence is a human donor in a cohort sampled during active COVID-19. Material: peripheral blood.

The DNA sequence reads TGTGCCACCAGTGACCCTTACACCGGGGAGCTGTTTTTT. It translates as CATSDPYTGELFF. The chain is made from TRBV24-1 and TRBJ2-2; the D gene remains uncertain. CDR1 KGHDR and CDR2 SFDVKD were looked up in the germline V gene. Measured from the cysteine to the phenylalanine, the CDR3 is 13 residues long. The read is trimmed to its CDR3 DNA, 39 bases read in frame from base 1. The junction carries 5 bases between V and J, which are trimmed by 4 bases and 3 bases respectively.